The 14 T cell receptor beta chains below all came from one sample that was sequenced in a study of blood T cell repertoires in COVID-19. Only in-frame clones appear in the TCRdb table, and some are missing; sequencing was by immunoSEQ multiplex PCR. The repertoire includes about 97,000 clones, over 75% of them detected once, and 11% sits in the top ten. Specimen: peripheral blood. The receptors stem from a woman in her twenties or thirties with acute or convalescent COVID-19.

The rearrangement uses TRBV23-1 and TRBJ2-7, with 11 positions matching TRBD1. TRBV23-1 is known as an ORF, though its function is uncertain. The CDR3 consists of 17 residues. Losses at the gene ends were 3 bases for V and 4 bases for J; bases not matched to a gene: 11. The CDR3 nucleotides read TGCGCCAGCAGTCAGTACCCCCCCGGACAGGGGGCATACGAGCAGTACTTC. It yields the protein CASSQYPPGQGAYEQYF.

The chain has TRBV29-1 and TRBJ1-1; D ambiguous. The germline V gene encodes CDR1 SQVTM and CDR2 ANQGSEA. The CDR3 length is 12 residues. Trimming cost V 3 bases and J 4 bases, with 9 bases left between them. The CDR3 loop is CSVDKSGTEAFF. DNA for the CDR3: TGCAGCGTTGATAAGTCGGGCACTGAAGCTTTCTTT.

The rearrangement joins TRBV6-6 to TRBJ2-7, with 7 bases fitting TRBD2. V gave up 0 bases and J gave up 6 bases; unmatched junction bases: 8. The CDR3 is 15 residues long. The germline V gene encodes CDR1 MNHNY and CDR2 SVGAGI (reference sequence). The CDR3 is CASSYSRTSPAEQYF. CDR3 sequence (DNA): TGTGCCAGCAGTTACTCGAGGACTAGTCCCGCCGAGCAGTACTTC.

This clone occurred a few times. The chain carries TRBV19 and TRBJ1-5; D unresolved. The CDR3 covers 14 residues. Trimming left V 9 bases short and J 0 bases short, with 12 bases between. Germline assignment: CDR1 LNHDA and CDR2 SQIVND (reference sequence). The CDR3 here is CASFRGGSNQPQHF. As DNA, the CDR3 is TGTGCCAGCTTTCGGGGAGGTAGCAATCAGCCCCAGCATTTT.

The genes are TRBV2 and TRBJ2-1, with 7 bases identical to TRBD1. The CDR3 spans 15 residues. CDR1 and CDR2 (germline): SNHLY, FYNNEI. After removal of 1 base from V and 8 bases from J, the junction contained 8 bases not matched to a gene. CDR3 in DNA: TGTGCCAGCAGTGAAGGTATAGGGGGCGGGTATGAGCAGTTCTTC. Its translation is CASSEGIGGGYEQFF.

The genes are TRBV29-1 and TRBJ2-7; weak D call: TRBD2 (7 bases). The V end lost 5 bases, the J end lost 4 bases, and 12 bases lay between the germline ends. CDR3 length: 12 amino acids. Germline loops: CDR1 SQVTM, CDR2 ANQGSEA. The CDR3 bases are TGCAGCGTTTTGCGGGGGACATACGAGCAGTACTTC. Translated, it gives CSVLRGTYEQYF.

The genes are TRBV19 and TRBJ1-1; a possible D gene is TRBD1 (5 bases). This CDR3 spans 14 amino acids. Trimming took off 6 bases at V and 4 bases at J, with 15 bases between the two ends. Germline assignment: CDR1 LNHDA and CDR2 SQIVND (reference sequence). For the CDR3, the DNA is TGTGCCAGTAGACCGACAGCCGGCGGCACTGAAGCTTTCTTT. Its protein is CASRPTAGGTEAFF.

The chain couples TRBV11-2 to TRBJ1-4; 7 bases agree with TRBD1. Germline assignment: CDR1 SGHAT and CDR2 FQNNGV. The CDR3 length is 13 residues. Losses at the gene ends were 3 bases for V and 6 bases for J; bases not matched to a gene: 1. The CDR3 loop reads CASSFTGDEKLFF. CDR3 coding DNA: TGTGCCAGCAGCTTTACAGGGGATGAAAAACTGTTTTTT.

V usage is TRBV7-2 and J usage is TRBJ1-5; D perhaps matches TRBD1 (5 bases). Trimming shortened V by 1 base and J by 2 bases, and 12 bases separated the two germline ends. Germline CDR1 reads SGHTA; CDR2 reads FQGNSA. The CDR3 has 16 amino acids. The CDR3 reads CASSLVGLRGNQPQHF. The DNA for the CDR3 is TGTGCCAGCAGCTTAGTGGGGCTCCGAGGCAATCAGCCCCAGCATTTT.

In its sample, this clone was seen a few times. J is TRBJ1-2 and V is TRBV5-1; TRBD1 aligns across 7 bases. V shed 0 bases and J 7 bases; nucleotides not matched to a gene: 6. CDR3 size: 14 residues. Germline-derived CDR1 and CDR2 are SGHRS and YFSETQ. The CDR3 loop reads CASSLGTGFLGYTF. Here the CDR3 DNA reads TGCGCCAGCAGCTTGGGGACAGGCTTTCTTGGCTACACCTTC.

The chain is built from TRBV10-1 and TRBJ2-3, with D tentatively TRBD1 (5 bases). With 4 bases removed from V and 2 bases from J, the gap between germline ends came to 10 bases. Germline V gene data show CDR1 as WNHNN and CDR2 as SYGVQD (reference sequence). The CDR3 is 14 amino acids. The DNA for the CDR3 is TGCGCCAGCAGTGCCAGGGCCCTCACAGATACGCAGTATTTT. This encodes CASSARALTDTQYF.

This chain uses TRBV7-2 with TRBJ2-7; TRBD1 agrees at 7 bases. The germline V gene encodes CDR1 SGHTA and CDR2 FQGNSA. The CDR3 contains 13 residues. V was pared by 5 bases and J by 3 bases, with 4 bases of the junction left unmatched. CDR3 coding DNA: TGTGCCAGCAGCCTGACAGGGTTCTACGAGCAGTACTTC. Translation gives CASSLTGFYEQYF.

In its sample, this clone was seen a few times. The gene calls are TRBV5-6 and TRBJ1-5; a possible D gene is TRBD1 (6 bases). The CDR3 spans 15 residues. V lost 3 bases and J lost 1, with 11 bases in between. Germline values: CDR1 SGHDT, CDR2 YYEEEE. CDR3 DNA sequence: TGTGCCAGCAGCTCACAGGGTACAAGCAATCAGCCCCAGCATTTT. This encodes CASSSQGTSNQPQHF.

This chain joins TRBV11-2 and TRBJ1-4; TRBD1 is a possible D gene (6 bases). This CDR3 is built from 16 residues. V was clipped by 5 bases and J by 3 bases, with 16 bases between them. Per the germline V gene, CDR1 is SGHAT and CDR2 is FQNNGV. The CDR3 region is CASSLGRGTSNEKLFF. Here the CDR3 DNA reads TGTGCCAGCAGCCTTGGGAGGGGGACGTCTAATGAAAAACTGTTTTTT. The full variable domain, completed using reference TRBV11-2 and TRBJ1-4, is EAGVAQSPRYKIIEKRQSVAFWCNPISGHATLYWYQQILGQGPKLLIQFQNNGVVDDSQLPKDRFSAERLKGVDSTLKIQPAKLEDSAVYLCASSLGRGTSNEKLFFGSGTQLSVL.